The 8 T cell receptor beta chains presented below share a single source sample, sequenced in a study of CD8 T cells in ankylosing spondylitis. Each CDR3 protein is one row after TCRdb ran MiXCR on the 5' RACE reads. The sample shows roughly 30,000 distinct CDR3 sequences, less than 5.5% of them seen only once. Specimen: blood, either unsorted or a sorted T cell fraction (not recorded which). Source of these receptors: a female donor with ankylosing spondylitis or in good health (not recorded which).

This clonotype is labeled medium-sized (0.01 to 0.1%). CDR3 region: CASSVAGASYNEQFF. DNA for the CDR3: TGTGCCAGCAGCGTAGCGGGAGCGAGCTACAATGAGCAGTTCTTC. This chain uses TRBV9 with TRBJ2-1, with D possibly being TRBD2 (6 bases). The CDR3 totals 15 residues. Germline-derived CDR1 and CDR2 are SGDLS and YYNGEE. V was shortened by 0 bases and J by 3 bases, with 10 bases between the two germline ends. Variable domain in full (rest from reference TRBV9 and TRBJ2-1): DSGVTQTPKHLITATGQRVTLRCSPRSGDLSVYWYQQSLDQGLQFLIQYYNGEERAKGNILERFSAQQFPDLHSELNLSSLELGDSALYFCASSVAGASYNEQFFGPGTRLTVL.

This clonotype was detected ten times or more. The genes are TRBV9 and TRBJ1-6; D not certain. CDR3 length equals 15 residues. Germline lookup yields CDR1 SGDLS and CDR2 YYNGEE. V was clipped by 1 base and J by 9 bases, with 14 bases between them. Written as DNA, the CDR3 is TGTGCCAGCAGCGTATGGGAGAACCTGGGTTCACCCCTCCACTTT. This gives the protein CASSVWENLGSPLHF. The full variable domain, rest sourced from reference TRBV9 and TRBJ1-6, is DSGVTQTPKHLITATGQRVTLRCSPRSGDLSVYWYQQSLDQGLQFLIQYYNGEERAKGNILERFSAQQFPDLHSELNLSSLELGDSALYFCASSVWENLGSPLHFGNGTRLTVT.

This clonotype was detected many times. The chain recombines TRBV9 with TRBJ1-2; D is perhaps TRBD1 (6 bases). V lost 3 bases to trimming and J lost 5 bases, with 20 bases between them. There are 16 residues in the CDR3. Germline CDR1 SGDLS, CDR2 YYNGEE. CDR3 amino acids: CASSASPRTALYGYTF. The CDR3 nucleotides are TGTGCCAGCAGCGCCTCGCCGCGGACAGCACTTTATGGCTACACCTTC.

The chain combines TRBV9 with TRBJ2-5, with TRBD2 matching over 11 bases. The germline V gene encodes CDR1 SGDLS and CDR2 YYNGEE. The CDR3 runs 16 residues. Trimming took 1 base from V and 3 from J; bases not matched to a gene: 5. The CDR3 DNA is TGTGCCAGCAGCGTATTGGCTAGCGGGGGGAAAGAGACCCAGTACTTC. Protein sequence: CASSVLASGGKETQYF. Drawing the rest from reference TRBV9 and TRBJ2-5, the complete variable domain is DSGVTQTPKHLITATGQRVTLRCSPRSGDLSVYWYQQSLDQGLQFLIQYYNGEERAKGNILERFSAQQFPDLHSELNLSSLELGDSALYFCASSVLASGGKETQYFGPGTRLLVL.

This clonotype was observed at least ten times. The genes are TRBV9 and TRBJ2-1; D possibly uses TRBD1 or TRBD2 (5 bases each). Per germline, CDR1 SGDLS and CDR2 YYNGEE. The CDR3 is made up of 15 amino acids. V lost 3 bases, J lost 2 bases, and 12 bases lay in between. The CDR3: CASSEGPAAYNEQFF. The DNA for the CDR3 is TGTGCCAGCAGCGAGGGACCCGCAGCCTACAATGAGCAGTTCTTC. Full variable domain (rest looked up from reference TRBV9 and TRBJ2-1): DSGVTQTPKHLITATGQRVTLRCSPRSGDLSVYWYQQSLDQGLQFLIQYYNGEERAKGNILERFSAQQFPDLHSELNLSSLELGDSALYFCASSEGPAAYNEQFFGPGTRLTVL.

This clonotype has at least ten counts. This chain connects TRBV9 to TRBJ2-5, with 8 bases fitting TRBD1. Germline CDR1 SGDLS, CDR2 YYNGEE. Germline trimming cut 3 bases from V and 2 bases from J; bases unmatched to any gene: 6. The CDR3 covers 15 residues. In nucleotides, the CDR3 is TGTGCCAGCAGCGCCGAGGACAGGGAACAAGAGACCCAGTACTTC. Its translation is CASSAEDREQETQYF.

This clonotype came up many times. The V gene is TRBV9, the J gene TRBJ2-2; 12 nucleotides agree with TRBD2. The CDR3 totals 16 residues. The V segment lost 4 bases and the J segment 7 bases; nucleotides outside the gene matches: 8. CDR1 SGDLS and CDR2 YYNGEE come from the germline V gene. In nucleotides, the CDR3 is TGTGCCAGCAGCCCGTGGACTAGCGGGAATGGCGGGGAGCTGTTTTTT. Its translation: CASSPWTSGNGGELFF. Full variable domain (missing parts from reference TRBV9 and TRBJ2-2): DSGVTQTPKHLITATGQRVTLRCSPRSGDLSVYWYQQSLDQGLQFLIQYYNGEERAKGNILERFSAQQFPDLHSELNLSSLELGDSALYFCASSPWTSGNGGELFFGEGSRLTVL.

This clonotype was recorded at least ten times. The chain carries TRBV9 and TRBJ2-7, with a possible D match to TRBD2 (6 bases). The V gene lost 4 bases and the J gene lost 5 bases, with 22 bases spanning the gap. The CDR3 runs 16 residues. Germline values: CDR1 SGDLS, CDR2 YYNGEE. The chain's CDR3 is CASSPHTTSVPHEQYF. Written as DNA, the CDR3 is TGTGCCAGCAGCCCGCACACGACTAGTGTTCCCCACGAGCAGTACTTC.